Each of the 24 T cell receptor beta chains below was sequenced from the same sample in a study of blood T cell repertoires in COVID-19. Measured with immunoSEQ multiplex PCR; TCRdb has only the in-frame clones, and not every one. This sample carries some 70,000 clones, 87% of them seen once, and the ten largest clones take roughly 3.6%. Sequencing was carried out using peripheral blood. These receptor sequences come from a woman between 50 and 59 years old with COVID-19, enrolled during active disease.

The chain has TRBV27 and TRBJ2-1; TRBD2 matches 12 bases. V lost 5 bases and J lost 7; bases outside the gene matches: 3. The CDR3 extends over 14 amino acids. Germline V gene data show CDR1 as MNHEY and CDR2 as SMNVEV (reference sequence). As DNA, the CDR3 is TGTGCCAGCAGTATCACTAGCGGGAGGAATGAGCAGTTCTTC. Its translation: CASSITSGRNEQFF.

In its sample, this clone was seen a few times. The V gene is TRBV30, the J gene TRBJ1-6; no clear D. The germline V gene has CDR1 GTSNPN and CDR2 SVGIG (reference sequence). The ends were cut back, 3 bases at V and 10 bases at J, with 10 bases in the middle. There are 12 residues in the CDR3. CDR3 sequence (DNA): TGTGCCTGGAGAGGCGCGAGGTCACCCCTCCACTTT. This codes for CAWRGARSPLHF.

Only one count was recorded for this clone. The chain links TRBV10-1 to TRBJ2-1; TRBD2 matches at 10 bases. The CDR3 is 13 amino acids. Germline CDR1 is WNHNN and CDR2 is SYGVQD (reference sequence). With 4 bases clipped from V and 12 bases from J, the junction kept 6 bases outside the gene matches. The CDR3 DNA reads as TGCGCCAGCAGTGCAATAGTAGCGGGGGGGCAGTTCTTC. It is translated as CASSAIVAGGQFF.

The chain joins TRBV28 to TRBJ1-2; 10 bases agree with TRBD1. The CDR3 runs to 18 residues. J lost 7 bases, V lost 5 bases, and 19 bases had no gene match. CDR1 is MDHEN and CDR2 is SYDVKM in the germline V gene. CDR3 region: CASSTSSAGTGVSSGYTF. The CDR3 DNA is TGTGCCAGCAGTACGTCTTCGGCCGGGACAGGGGTATCGTCTGGCTACACCTTC.

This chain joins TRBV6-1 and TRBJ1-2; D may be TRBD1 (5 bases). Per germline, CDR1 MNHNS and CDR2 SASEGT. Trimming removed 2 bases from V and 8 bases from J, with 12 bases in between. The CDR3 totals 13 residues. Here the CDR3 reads CASSESGLGGYTF. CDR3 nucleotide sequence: TGTGCCAGCAGTGAATCAGGGCTTGGAGGCTACACCTTC.

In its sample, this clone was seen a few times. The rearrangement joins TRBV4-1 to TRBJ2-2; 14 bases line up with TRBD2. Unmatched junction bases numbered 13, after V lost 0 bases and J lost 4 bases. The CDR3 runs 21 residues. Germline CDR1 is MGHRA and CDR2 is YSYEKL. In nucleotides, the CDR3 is TGCGCCAGCAGCCAAGATGGCAACCCGGGACTAGCGGGAGCGGGCACCGGGGAGCTGTTTTTT. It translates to CASSQDGNPGLAGAGTGELFF.

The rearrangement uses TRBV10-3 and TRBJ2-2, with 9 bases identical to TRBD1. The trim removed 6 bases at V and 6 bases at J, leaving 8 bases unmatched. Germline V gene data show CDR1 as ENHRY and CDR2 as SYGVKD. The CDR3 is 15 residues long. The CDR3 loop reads CAIRKDDRGSGELFF. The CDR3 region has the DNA TGTGCCATCAGGAAAGATGACAGGGGGTCCGGGGAGCTGTTTTTT.

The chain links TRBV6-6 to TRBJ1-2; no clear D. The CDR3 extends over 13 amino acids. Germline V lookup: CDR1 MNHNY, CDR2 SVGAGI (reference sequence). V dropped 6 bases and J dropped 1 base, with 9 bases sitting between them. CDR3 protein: CASRPDFNYGYTF. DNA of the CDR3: TGTGCCAGCAGGCCAGACTTTAACTATGGCTACACCTTC.

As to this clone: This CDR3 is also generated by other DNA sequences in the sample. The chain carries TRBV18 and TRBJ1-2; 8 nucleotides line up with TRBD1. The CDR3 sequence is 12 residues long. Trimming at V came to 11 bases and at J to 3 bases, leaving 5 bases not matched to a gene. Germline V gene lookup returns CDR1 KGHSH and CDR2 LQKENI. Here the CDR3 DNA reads TGTGCCGGAACGACAGGGGACTATGGCTACACCTTC. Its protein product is CAGTTGDYGYTF.

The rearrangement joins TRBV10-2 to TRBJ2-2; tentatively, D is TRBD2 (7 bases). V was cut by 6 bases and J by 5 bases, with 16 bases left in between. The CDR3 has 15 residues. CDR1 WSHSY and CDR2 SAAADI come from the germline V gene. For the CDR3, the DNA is TGCGCCAGCAGAAGGGACACGGGGGGTACCGGGGAGCTGTTTTTT. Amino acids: CASRRDTGGTGELFF.

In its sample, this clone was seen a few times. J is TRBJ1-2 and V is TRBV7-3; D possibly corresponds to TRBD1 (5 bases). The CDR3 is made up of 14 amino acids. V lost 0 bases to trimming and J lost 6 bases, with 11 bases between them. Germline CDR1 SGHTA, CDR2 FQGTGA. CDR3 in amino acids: CASSLTGEVHGYTF. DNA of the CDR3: TGTGCCAGCAGCTTAACAGGGGAAGTCCATGGCTACACCTTC.

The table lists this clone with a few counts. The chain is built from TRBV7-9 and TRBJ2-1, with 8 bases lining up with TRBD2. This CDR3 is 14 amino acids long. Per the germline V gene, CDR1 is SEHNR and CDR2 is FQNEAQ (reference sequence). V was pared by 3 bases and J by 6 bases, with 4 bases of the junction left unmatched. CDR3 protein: CASSLGLVGNEQFF. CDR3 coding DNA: TGTGCCAGCAGCTTGGGACTAGTAGGCAATGAGCAGTTCTTC.

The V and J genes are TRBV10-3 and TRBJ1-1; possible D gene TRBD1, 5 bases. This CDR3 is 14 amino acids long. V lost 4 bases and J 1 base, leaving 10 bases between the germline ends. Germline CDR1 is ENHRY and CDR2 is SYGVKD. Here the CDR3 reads CAISGEGRNTEAFF. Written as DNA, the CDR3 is TGTGCCATCAGTGGGGAGGGGAGGAACACTGAAGCTTTCTTT.

The CDR3 sequence: CASSSFGATNEKLFF. CDR3 bases: TGTGCCAGCAGCTCTTTCGGGGCAACTAATGAAAAACTGTTTTTT. The rearrangement joins TRBV7-2 to TRBJ1-4; D gene unclear. CDR1 is SGHTA, CDR2 FQGNSA, per germline. The CDR3 has 15 residues. Trimming shortened V by 4 bases and J by 0 bases, and 9 bases separated the two germline ends.

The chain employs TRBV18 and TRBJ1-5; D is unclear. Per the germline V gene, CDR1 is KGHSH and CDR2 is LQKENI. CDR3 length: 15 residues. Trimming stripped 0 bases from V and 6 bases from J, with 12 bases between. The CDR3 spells CASSPPAGLGQPQHF. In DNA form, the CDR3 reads TGTGCCAGCTCACCACCAGCGGGGTTAGGTCAGCCCCAGCATTTT. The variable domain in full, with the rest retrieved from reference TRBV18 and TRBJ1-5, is NAGVMQNPRHLVRRRGQEARLRCSPMKGHSHVYWYRQLPEEGLKFMVYLQKENIIDESGMPKERFSAEFPKEGPSILRIQQVVRGDSAAYFCASSPPAGLGQPQHFGDGTRLSIL.

In nucleotides, the CDR3 is TGTGCCAGCAGCCTGCCGGAGGGGCGGGAGCAGTACTTC. It specifies CASSLPEGREQYF. The chain joins TRBV5-4 to TRBJ2-7; possible D gene TRBD2, 6 bases. V was pared by 4 bases and J by 7 bases, with 15 bases between. CDR1 is SGHNT and CDR2 is YYREEE in the germline V gene (reference sequence). This CDR3 is built from 13 residues.

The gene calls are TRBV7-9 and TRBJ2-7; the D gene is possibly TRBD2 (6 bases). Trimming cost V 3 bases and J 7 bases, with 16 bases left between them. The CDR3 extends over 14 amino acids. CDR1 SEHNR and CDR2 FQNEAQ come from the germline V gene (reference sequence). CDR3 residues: CASSLDLLAGEQYF. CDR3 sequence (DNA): TGTGCCAGCAGCTTGGACTTGCTGGCGGGGGAGCAGTACTTC.

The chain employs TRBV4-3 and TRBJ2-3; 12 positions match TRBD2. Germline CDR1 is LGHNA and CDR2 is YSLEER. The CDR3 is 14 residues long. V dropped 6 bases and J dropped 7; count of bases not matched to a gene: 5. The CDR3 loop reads CASSLAGGLNTQYF. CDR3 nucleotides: TGCGCCAGCAGTCTAGCGGGGGGGTTGAATACGCAGTATTTT.

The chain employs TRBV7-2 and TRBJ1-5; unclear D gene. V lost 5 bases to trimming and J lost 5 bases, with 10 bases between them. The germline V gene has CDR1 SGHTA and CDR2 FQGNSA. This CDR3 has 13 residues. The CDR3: CASSPQPDQPQHF. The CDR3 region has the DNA TGTGCCAGCAGCCCCCAACCGGATCAGCCCCAGCATTTT.

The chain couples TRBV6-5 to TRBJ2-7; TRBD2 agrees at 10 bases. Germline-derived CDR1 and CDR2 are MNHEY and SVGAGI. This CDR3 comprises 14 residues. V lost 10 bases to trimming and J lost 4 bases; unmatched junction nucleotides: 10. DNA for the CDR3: TGTGCCACCTGCAGGACTAGCGGCCTATACGAGCAGTACTTC. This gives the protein CATCRTSGLYEQYF.

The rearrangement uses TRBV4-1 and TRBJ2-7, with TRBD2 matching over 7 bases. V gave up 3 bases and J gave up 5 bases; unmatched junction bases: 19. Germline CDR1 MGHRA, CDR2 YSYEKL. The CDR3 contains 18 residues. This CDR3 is CASSQVPPWGGGLDEQYF. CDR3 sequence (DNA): TGCGCCAGCAGCCAGGTCCCCCCCTGGGGGGGAGGGCTTGACGAGCAGTACTTC.

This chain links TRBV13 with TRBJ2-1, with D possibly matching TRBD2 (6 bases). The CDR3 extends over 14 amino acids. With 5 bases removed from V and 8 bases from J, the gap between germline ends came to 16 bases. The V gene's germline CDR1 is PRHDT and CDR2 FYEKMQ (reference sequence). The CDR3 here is CASSPAAGIDEQFF. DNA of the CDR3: TGTGCCAGCAGCCCCGCGGCGGGGATTGATGAGCAGTTCTTC.

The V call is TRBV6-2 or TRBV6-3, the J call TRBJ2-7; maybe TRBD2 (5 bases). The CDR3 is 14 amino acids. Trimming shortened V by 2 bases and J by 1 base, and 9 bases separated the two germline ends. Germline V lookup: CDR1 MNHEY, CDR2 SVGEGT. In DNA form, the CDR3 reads TGTGCCAGCAGTTACGAGGGCGGATCCTACGAGCAGTACTTC. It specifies CASSYEGGSYEQYF.

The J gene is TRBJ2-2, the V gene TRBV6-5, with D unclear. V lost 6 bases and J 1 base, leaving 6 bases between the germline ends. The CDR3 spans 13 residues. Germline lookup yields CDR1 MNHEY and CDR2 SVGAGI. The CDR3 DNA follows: TGTGCCAGCAGCAACAAGAACACCGGGGAGCTGTTTTTT. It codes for CASSNKNTGELFF.